Below, 4 T cell receptor beta chains from the same sample are listed, as sequenced in a study of cytomegalovirus exposure and HLA in healthy donors. PCR was performed using 60 Vbeta and 13 Jbeta primers. Here immunoSEQ multiplex PCR was the method, and the copy in TCRdb shows in-frame clones only, minus some. The sample includes around 140,000 clones, more than 60% of them seen just once. The source material was PBMCs. Receptor source: a middle-aged man in good health and CMV-seropositive.

This chain uses TRBV18 with TRBJ1-1; 10 nucleotides match TRBD1. Germline lookup yields CDR1 KGHSH and CDR2 LQKENI. The V and J ends lost 3 bases and 0 bases, in that order; junction bases with no gene match: 16. There are 20 residues in the CDR3. The CDR3, as DNA: TGTGCCAGCTCACCCCTACCCCCCGGGACAGGGGCCGCCATGAACACTGAAGCTTTCTTT. It specifies CASSPLPPGTGAAMNTEAFF.

In this sample, this clone turned up a few times. CDR3 nucleotides: TGTGCCAGCAGTTACCGGAGTGGGGGGGATCAGCGGTGGTACTTC. Protein product: CASSYRSGGDQRWYF. This chain uses TRBV6-5 with TRBJ2-5; 7 bases line up with TRBD2. CDR1 MNHEY and CDR2 SVGAGI come from the germline V gene. CDR3 length: 15 amino acids. Trimming at V came to 2 bases and at J to 13 bases, leaving 16 bases not matched to a gene.

The chain combines TRBV7-8 with TRBJ2-2; D unclear. V was trimmed by 2 bases and J by 7 bases, leaving 5 bases between them. The CDR3 contains 12 residues. Germline V gives CDR1 SGHVS, CDR2 FQNEAQ. The CDR3 protein is CASSLRIGELFF. The CDR3 DNA is TGTGCCAGCAGCTTACGTATCGGGGAGCTGTTTTTT.

This chain links TRBV18 with TRBJ2-7; D is perhaps TRBD1 (5 bases). CDR1 and CDR2 from the germline V gene are KGHSH and LQKENI. V was cut by 0 bases and J by 1 base, with 13 bases left in between. The CDR3 contains 16 residues. This CDR3 reads CASSPPGLDRSYEQYF. The CDR3 DNA sequence: TGTGCCAGCTCACCACCGGGGCTGGATAGGTCCTACGAGCAGTACTTC.